The 24 T cell receptor beta chains below all came from one sample that was sequenced in a study of blood T cell repertoires in COVID-19. The repertoire was sequenced with immunoSEQ multiplex PCR; TCRdb's copy has only in-frame clones and lacks some. The repertoire holds 380,000 or so clones, roughly 90% seen once, with over 1% in the top ten. The specimen sequenced was peripheral blood. The receptor source for this set is a man aged 40-49 years with acute or convalescent COVID-19.

This chain links TRBV4-2 with TRBJ2-3; D not certain. This CDR3 is 17 amino acids long. Germline V CDR1 and CDR2: LGHNA, YNFKEQ. V was cut by 1 base and J by 0 bases, with 14 bases left in between. The CDR3 nucleotides are TGTGCCAGCAGCCAAGCTATCCAACGTTATAGCACAGATACGCAGTATTTT. Protein: CASSQAIQRYSTDTQYF.

V usage is TRBV10-3 and J usage is TRBJ2-5; 9 nucleotides align to TRBD2. The CDR3 consists of 15 residues. Trimming took 2 bases from V and 3 from J; bases not matched to a gene: 4. Germline values: CDR1 ENHRY, CDR2 SYGVKD. The CDR3 bases are TGTGCCATCAGTGAGCCACTAGCGGGTGAAGAGACCCAGTACTTC. It encodes CAISEPLAGEETQYF.

The chain has TRBV18 and TRBJ1-1; D is unresolved. Trimming stripped 1 base from V and 0 bases from J, with 6 bases between. The CDR3 sequence is 14 residues long. In germline, CDR1 is KGHSH, CDR2 LQKENI. The CDR3, as DNA: TGTGCCAGCTCACCACAAGAGATGAACACTGAAGCTTTCTTT. Protein sequence: CASSPQEMNTEAFF.

This chain uses TRBV30 with TRBJ2-7; 8 bases map to TRBD2. The germline V gene has CDR1 GTSNPN and CDR2 SVGIG (reference sequence). This CDR3 has 13 amino acids. V lost 0 bases, J lost 3 bases, and 1 base stayed unmatched. The CDR3 here is CAWSVSGSYEQYF. CDR3 DNA sequence: TGTGCCTGGAGTGTAAGCGGGAGCTACGAGCAGTACTTC.

The chain combines TRBV6-5 with TRBJ1-2; D remains ambiguous. The CDR3 sequence is 13 residues long. The V gene's germline CDR1 is MNHEY and CDR2 SVGAGI. Trimming pared 2 bases from V and 6 bases from J, leaving 10 bases between. Written as DNA, the CDR3 is TGTGCCAGCAGTTACGAGGTGAAGGATGGCTACACCTTC. Its protein is CASSYEVKDGYTF.

The rearrangement links TRBV5-1 to TRBJ2-2; D ambiguous. CDR3 length: 13 amino acids. CDR1 is SGHRS, CDR2 YFSETQ, per germline. V lost 5 bases, J lost 0 bases, and 5 bases lay in between. CDR3 loop: CASRFTNTGELFF. For the CDR3, the DNA is TGCGCCAGCAGATTCACGAACACCGGGGAGCTGTTTTTT.

V is TRBV6-6 and J is TRBJ1-6; D is unresolved. The CDR3 consists of 13 residues. The germline CDR1 and CDR2 sequences are MNHNY and SVGAGI (reference sequence). Trimming cost V 2 bases and J 8 bases, with 7 bases left between them. This CDR3 is CASSYPSYSPLHF. CDR3 in DNA: TGTGCCAGCAGTTACCCCTCCTATTCACCCCTCCACTTT.

The rearrangement uses TRBV11-2 and TRBJ2-7; D is possibly TRBD2 (5 bases). Germline V gene sequence: CDR1 SGHAT, CDR2 FQNNGV. Trimming cost V 3 bases and J 4 bases, with 13 bases left between them. This CDR3 has 14 amino acids. Here the CDR3 DNA reads TGTGCCAGCAGCTTTGAGAGAGGGTATTACGAGCAGTACTTC. Protein sequence: CASSFERGYYEQYF.

This chain links TRBV7-3 with TRBJ2-3; TRBD2 matches at 7 bases. Unmatched junction bases numbered 5, after V lost 5 bases and J lost 0 bases. The CDR3 totals 15 residues. Germline V gives CDR1 SGHTA, CDR2 FQGTGA. The DNA of the CDR3 is TGTGCCAGCAGCCCCAGCGGGGCTAGCACAGATACGCAGTATTTT. It specifies CASSPSGASTDTQYF. The entire variable domain, with the rest obtained from reference TRBV7-3 and TRBJ2-3, is as follows: GAGVSQTPSNKVTEKGKYVELRCDPISGHTALYWYRQSLGQGPEFLIYFQGTGAADDSGLPNDRFFAVRPEGSVSTLKIQRTERGDSAVYLCASSPSGASTDTQYFGPGTRLTVL.

The genes are TRBV9 and TRBJ2-1; D gene uncertain. Per the germline V gene, CDR1 is SGDLS and CDR2 is YYNGEE. The CDR3 runs 15 residues. The germline V and J ends were trimmed by 3 bases and 3 bases, with 13 bases remaining between them. The CDR3, as DNA: TGTGCCAGCAGCGCCCAGGCTGCCCACTACAATGAGCAGTTCTTC. Its protein product is CASSAQAAHYNEQFF.

The chain carries TRBV18 and TRBJ1-1; TRBD1 might be the D (6 bases). Trimming removed 3 bases at V and 1 base at J, with 12 bases between. CDR1 and CDR2 from the germline V gene are KGHSH and LQKENI. CDR3 length equals 15 residues. In DNA, the CDR3 is TGTGCCAGCTCACCGACCGGGACATCGAACACTGAAGCTTTCTTT. Its protein product is CASSPTGTSNTEAFF.

The chain carries TRBV2 and TRBJ1-4; 8 positions match TRBD1. The V gene end was trimmed by 7 bases and the J gene end by 7 bases; junction bases not matched to a gene: 8. This CDR3 is built from 14 residues. In germline, CDR1 is SNHLY, CDR2 FYNNEI. The CDR3 here is CASKDRVGSEKLFF. CDR3 DNA sequence: TGTGCCAGCAAGGACAGGGTTGGCAGTGAAAAACTGTTTTTT.

With regard to this clone: Other DNA sequences of this sample code for an identical CDR3. This chain joins TRBV27 and TRBJ2-2, with D hard to call. There are 11 residues in the CDR3. V was pared by 5 bases and J by 8 bases, with 6 bases between. The germline V gene encodes CDR1 MNHEY and CDR2 SMNVEV (reference sequence). The CDR3 DNA is TGTGCCAGCAGTCTACGGGGGGAGCTGTTTTTT. It specifies CASSLRGELFF.

The rearrangement joins TRBV3-1 (or the pseudogene TRBV3-2) to TRBJ2-7, with D possibly matching TRBD1 (5 bases). Deletions cut 0 bases from V and 3 bases from J, with 12 bases between. CDR1 and CDR2 from the germline V gene are LGHDT and YNNKEL (reference sequence). CDR3 length: 15 amino acids. CDR3 DNA: TGTGCCAGCAGCCAAGAGCCAGGGCTAGGCTACGAGCAGTACTTC. It yields the protein CASSQEPGLGYEQYF.

The chain employs TRBV5-4 and TRBJ2-1, with D perhaps TRBD2 (6 bases). Germline V lookup: CDR1 SGHNT, CDR2 YYREEE (reference sequence). CDR3 length: 14 amino acids. V was clipped by 8 bases and J by 0 bases, with 12 bases between them. CDR3 coding DNA: TGTGCCAGTTACCTAGCGAGCTCCTACAATGAGCAGTTCTTC. It specifies CASYLASSYNEQFF.

This clone was seen once. The chain couples TRBV10-1 to TRBJ2-5; 8 bases are shared with TRBD1. CDR3 length equals 18 residues. Looked up from germline, CDR1 is WNHNN and CDR2 is SYGVQD (reference sequence). Unmatched junction bases numbered 18, after V lost 2 bases and J lost 7 bases. The CDR3 loop reads CASSEPVWTGPTATTQYF. The CDR3 region has the DNA TGCGCCAGCAGTGAGCCGGTCTGGACAGGGCCGACGGCGACGACCCAGTACTTC.

Of note for this clone: The conserved phenylalanine or tryptophan is not found at the CDR3 terminus, so this likely reflects a read error. No DNA is shown, since the ends of the CDR3 on it are uncertain; the CDR3 is the one TCRdb lists. The V and J genes are TRBV6-6 and TRBJ1-4; whether TRBD1, the table's D call, matches the DNA was not checked. The CDR3 has 13 amino acids, counting both end residues. Germline CDR1 reads MNHNY; CDR2 reads SVGAGI (reference sequence). The CDR3 sequence: CASSYTLGQGTSI.

The chain carries TRBV5-5 and TRBJ2-1; 8 nucleotides agree with TRBD2. The CDR3 length is 16 residues. After removal of 6 bases from V and 8 bases from J, the junction contained 16 bases not matched to a gene. Germline CDR1 is SGHKS and CDR2 is YYEKEE (reference sequence). DNA for the CDR3: TGTGCCAGCACCCTCCTTACGGCGGGGGGCATCGATGAGCAGTTCTTC. This encodes CASTLLTAGGIDEQFF.

The rearrangement uses TRBV4-2 and TRBJ1-5; D is uncertain. CDR1 is LGHNA, CDR2 YNFKEQ, per germline. Trimming took 5 bases from V and 6 from J, leaving 8 bases between them. The length of the CDR3 is 12 residues. The CDR3 region has the DNA TGTGCCAGCAGCTCCCGGGGTCAGCCCCAGCATTTT. The encoded protein is CASSSRGQPQHF.

V and J are TRBV7-2 and TRBJ1-6; 8 nucleotides align to TRBD1. The junction had 7 bases not matched to a gene; V was cut back by 5 bases and J by 7 bases. The germline V gene has CDR1 SGHTA and CDR2 FQGNSA. The CDR3 has 15 amino acids. The CDR3 DNA reads as TGTGCCAGCAGCCCAGGGGGCTGGGCCAATTCACCCCTCCACTTT. Translating gives CASSPGGWANSPLHF.

The gene calls are TRBV2 and TRBJ2-5; 8 bases match TRBD1. Germline V gene lookup returns CDR1 SNHLY and CDR2 FYNNEI. Losses at the gene ends were 6 bases for V and 2 bases for J; bases not matched to a gene: 5. The CDR3 runs to 14 residues. CDR3 sequence (DNA): TGTGCCAGCAGCCAGGGACAGGAACAAGAGACCCAGTACTTC. Translating it yields CASSQGQEQETQYF.

This chain links TRBV9 with TRBJ2-1; TRBD2 aligns across 9 bases. Losses at the gene ends were 0 bases for V and 7 bases for J; bases not matched to a gene: 11. From germline, CDR1 is SGDLS and CDR2 YYNGEE. The CDR3 loop spans 17 amino acids. CDR3 in amino acids: CASSVAPSGVLGNEQFF. CDR3 sequence (DNA): TGTGCCAGCAGCGTAGCCCCTAGCGGGGTCCTGGGGAATGAGCAGTTCTTC.

CDR3: CASSPVSFGMEDYEQYF. CDR3 in DNA: TGCGCCAGCAGCCCCGTTAGTTTTGGTATGGAGGACTACGAGCAGTACTTC. The chain couples TRBV4-1 to TRBJ2-7, with D perhaps TRBD2 (5 bases). This CDR3 is built from 17 residues. V lost 4 bases and J 3 bases, leaving 22 bases between the germline ends. Germline CDR1 is MGHRA and CDR2 is YSYEKL.

This chain links TRBV11-2 with TRBJ2-7, with 11 bases that match TRBD2. Unmatched junction bases numbered 3, after V lost 0 bases and J lost 2 bases. This CDR3 region has 16 residues. Germline assignment: CDR1 SGHAT and CDR2 FQNNGV. CDR3 sequence (DNA): TGTGCCAGCAGCTTAGAACTAGCGGGGGCGACCTACGAGCAGTACTTC. As protein: CASSLELAGATYEQYF.